The T cell receptor (beta chain) described here comes from a study of blood T cell repertoires in COVID-19. Across the study: PBMCs, B-cell-depleted T cells, or T cells provided the cDNA or gDNA that made up the material.

Authors' data handling: Scientists estimated how many nucleated cells there were by amplifying reference gene primers. Repertoires were generated with immunoSEQ multiplex PCR, while TCRdb's copy carries only in-frame clones and drops some. V, J and clone size derive from that table, while D and trimming were established from the DNA sequence. This sample has roughly 120,000 clones; 80% occur once, and the top ten carry around 4%. The sample taken for sequencing was peripheral blood. This clonotype originated in a human donor in a cohort sampled during active or convalescent COVID-19.

CDR3 amino acids: CASSSGTGPRYGYTF. The CDR3 nucleotides are TGTGCCAGCAGCTCCGGGACAGGGCCTCGATATGGCTACACCTTC. The chain links TRBV7-2 to TRBJ1-2; 9 bases line up with TRBD1. Germline V lookup: CDR1 SGHTA, CDR2 FQGNSA. There are 15 residues in the CDR3. V was clipped by 4 bases and J by 5 bases; unmatched bases: 8.